This is a list of T cell receptor beta chains from one sample in a study of naive and memory T cell subsets. A single record per CDR3 protein comes from TCRdb applying MiXCR to the 5' RACE reads. This sample has 58,000 or so distinct CDR3 sequences, with 6% to 8% found just once. These receptor sequences come from a female donor in good health. Both conserved end residues are part of each CDR3.

TRBJ2-3,TRBV5-1,CASSLGQAPDTQYF
TRBJ1-5,TRBV29-1,CSVLLQGSGGQPQHF
TRBJ2-7,TRBV6-5,CASTRRPGPYEQYF
TRBJ1-2,TRBV7-9,CAIRRGQGTNYGYTF
TRBJ1-1,TRBV24-1,CATSDLQEWTEAFF
TRBJ2-7,TRBV9,CASSLSYGRYEQYF
TRBJ1-6,TRBV19,CASSTIRDSNSPLHF
TRBJ2-1,TRBV6-2/TRBV6-3,CASSGGMHNDEQFF
TRBJ2-7,TRBV12-5,CASGERWQYF
TRBJ1-1,TRBV29-1,CSVEGIALPGAFF
TRBJ2-3,TRBV12-3/TRBV12-4,CASRGLNDFDTQYF
TRBJ2-5,TRBV30,CAWSGELRTQYF
TRBJ1-1,TRBV4-3,CASSLRPGRNTEAFF
TRBJ2-5,TRBV28,CASSLRGQIQETQYF
TRBJ2-5,TRBV29-1,CSAGTGETQYF
TRBJ1-5,TRBV15,CATSRGNQPQHF
TRBJ2-2,TRBV6-6,CASSYPPGTVNTGELFF
TRBJ2-5,TRBV5-1,CASSLAETPAETQYF
TRBJ1-2,TRBV7-2,CASSPQGVGGYTF
TRBJ2-5,TRBV27,CASSLSGRGVREETQYF
TRBJ1-5,TRBV19,CASAVPGGNQPQHF
TRBJ1-2,TRBV5-4,CASSFGTANGYTF
TRBJ1-5,TRBV6-1,CASSVWTGSNQPQHF
TRBJ1-1,TRBV6-6,CASSVRSGSTEAFF
TRBJ1-4,TRBV5-1,CASRETGREKLFF
TRBJ2-1,TRBV19,CASSIGPGSYNEQFF
TRBJ2-5,TRBV6-2/TRBV6-3,CASSPDSRTQYF
TRBJ1-1,TRBV9,CASSGVLPEAFF
TRBJ1-1,TRBV18,CASSPTTQNTEAFF
TRBJ2-7,TRBV19,CASSPLAGGHAPYEQYF
TRBJ2-1,TRBV6-1,CASSEAYNEQFF
TRBJ1-5,TRBV19,CASSIVGGPGQPQHF
TRBJ1-1,TRBV29-1,CSVGRDRGPTEAFF
TRBJ1-1,TRBV6-6,CASSYVFAGHTEAFF
TRBJ1-2,TRBV3-1,CASSDGGVNYGYTF
TRBJ1-6,TRBV6-5,CASSYSRAGRSPLHF
TRBJ2-1,TRBV28,CASSFLPRGDYNEQFF
TRBJ1-2,TRBV4-3,CASSQEPRGVYGYTF
TRBJ1-5,TRBV28,CASRRPSNRVTGNQPQHF
TRBJ2-7,TRBV7-9,CASNLDREGYEQYF
TRBJ2-1,TRBV10-3,CAISDLRGGEEQFF
TRBJ2-5,TRBV20-1,CSAKRGGEETQYF
TRBJ1-5,TRBV19,CASTPRGINQPQHF
TRBJ2-1,TRBV7-2,CASSSLRLSSYNEQFF
TRBJ2-7,TRBV28,CASSSLRRYEQYF
TRBJ2-3,TRBV2,CASSELAGGPADTQYF
TRBJ1-1,TRBV6-2/TRBV6-3,CASSYPHGQGGTEAFF
TRBJ2-1,TRBV4-2,CASSQDVLRPNNEQFF
TRBJ2-1,TRBV14,CASSQAWWTSGFSYNEQFF
TRBJ1-3,TRBV2,CASGASRGTGNTIYF
TRBJ1-4,TRBV12-3/TRBV12-4,CASSLGGVPTNEKLFF
TRBJ2-7,TRBV28,CRTGGNREQYF
TRBJ2-1,TRBV20-1,CSARSLGGGDYNEQFF
TRBJ1-2,TRBV19,CASRWDNYGDTF